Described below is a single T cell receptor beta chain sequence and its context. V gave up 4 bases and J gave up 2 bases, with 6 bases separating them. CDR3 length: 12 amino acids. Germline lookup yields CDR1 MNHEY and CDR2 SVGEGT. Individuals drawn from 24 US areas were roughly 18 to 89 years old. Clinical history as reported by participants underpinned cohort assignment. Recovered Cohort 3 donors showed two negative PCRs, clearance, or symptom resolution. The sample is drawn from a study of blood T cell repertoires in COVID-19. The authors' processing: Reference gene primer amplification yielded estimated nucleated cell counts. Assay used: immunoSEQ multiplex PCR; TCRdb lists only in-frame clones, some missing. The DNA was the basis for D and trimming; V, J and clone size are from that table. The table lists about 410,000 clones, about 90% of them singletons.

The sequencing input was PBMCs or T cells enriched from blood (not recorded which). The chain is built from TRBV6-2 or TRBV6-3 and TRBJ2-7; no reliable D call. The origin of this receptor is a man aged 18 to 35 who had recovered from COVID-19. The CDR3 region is CASSLSAYEQYF. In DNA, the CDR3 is TGTGCCAGCAGTTTATCGGCCTACGAGCAGTACTTC.